This T cell receptor (beta chain) was obtained from a study of shared clonotypes between healthy human individuals. Using immunoSEQ multiplex PCR, the repertoire was profiled, and TCRdb retains in-frame clones only, with some absent. Of hundreds of thousands of clones listed, 90% to 97% are singletons. Naive CD8 cells lacked CD45RO, underwent positive selection for CCR7 and left out terminally differentiated effector memory CD45RA+ cells. The CDR3 spans 17 residues. V dropped 4 bases and J dropped 2; count of bases not matched to a gene: 11. Germline V CDR1 and CDR2: LNHNV, YYDKDF (reference sequence).

This chain uses TRBV15 with TRBJ2-1; 7 bases are shared with TRBD1. Sequencing was performed on naive CD8+ T cells sorted from blood. The sequence was obtained from a woman aged 25 to 45 in good health. CDR3 in amino acids: CATSTHRTGYTYNEQFF. CDR3 in DNA: TGTGCCACCAGCACCCACCGGACAGGCTACACCTACAATGAGCAGTTCTTC.